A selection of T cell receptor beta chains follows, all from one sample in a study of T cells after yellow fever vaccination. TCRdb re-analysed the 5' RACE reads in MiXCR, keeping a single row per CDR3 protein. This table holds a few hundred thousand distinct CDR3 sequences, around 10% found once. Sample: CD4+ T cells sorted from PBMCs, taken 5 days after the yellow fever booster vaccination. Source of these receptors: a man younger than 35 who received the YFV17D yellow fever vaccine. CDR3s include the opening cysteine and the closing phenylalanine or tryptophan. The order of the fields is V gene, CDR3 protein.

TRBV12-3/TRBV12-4 CASSPGQGSFDEQYF
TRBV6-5 CASTGGPFSGANVLTF
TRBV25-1 CASNDGDSYNEQFF
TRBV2 CASSFEGKTAGDTQYF
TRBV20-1 CSATGLAGRGDTQYF
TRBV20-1 CSARDLLAGGPYTKETQYF
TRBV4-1 CASSQDRGRGEQPQHF
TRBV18 CASSPSANTGELFF
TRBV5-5 CASSLRRSGVSYEQYF
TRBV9 CASSPQEGRLLSYNEQFF
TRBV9 CASSIGTVGGGELFF
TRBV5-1 CASSLISGMEVTEAFF
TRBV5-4 CASSRTGIYNSPLHF
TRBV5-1 CASSLGQAAGYTF
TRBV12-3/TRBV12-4 CASSFGALWDTQYF
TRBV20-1 CSARSYETQYF
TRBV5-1 CASSPGGPTGELFF
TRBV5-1 CASRGTGPHTDTQYF
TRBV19 CASRGTNTGELFF
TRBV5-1 CASSFSGGERKKLFF
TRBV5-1 CASSLEAGRYSGANVLTF
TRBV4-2 CASSQGGGEAYEQFF
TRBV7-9 CASSWDFNQPQHF
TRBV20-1 CSARDSQPYEQYF
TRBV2 CASKVQGDTGELFF
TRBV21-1 CASGQEVAYEQYF
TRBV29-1 CSVARGPETQYF
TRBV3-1 CASSYWTGSYEQYF
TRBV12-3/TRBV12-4 CASTPRVLAGGLLAKNIQYF
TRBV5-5 CASSLQFGSSGNTIYF
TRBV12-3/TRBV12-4 CASRLTGGRVDEAFF
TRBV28 CASSLFLDGAGELFF
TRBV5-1 CASSVRDSLRELFF
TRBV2 CASSLLAGGADTQYF
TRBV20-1 CSASLGGLTGELFF
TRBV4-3 CASSQEDGRVSPLHF
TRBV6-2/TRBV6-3 CASSYSQGRRNEQFF
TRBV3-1 CASSQTAQETQYF
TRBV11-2 CASSRSGARTYEQYF
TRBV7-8 CASTRRGSQETQYF
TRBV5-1 CASSFDGDYGYTF
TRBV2 CAGARDNYGYTF